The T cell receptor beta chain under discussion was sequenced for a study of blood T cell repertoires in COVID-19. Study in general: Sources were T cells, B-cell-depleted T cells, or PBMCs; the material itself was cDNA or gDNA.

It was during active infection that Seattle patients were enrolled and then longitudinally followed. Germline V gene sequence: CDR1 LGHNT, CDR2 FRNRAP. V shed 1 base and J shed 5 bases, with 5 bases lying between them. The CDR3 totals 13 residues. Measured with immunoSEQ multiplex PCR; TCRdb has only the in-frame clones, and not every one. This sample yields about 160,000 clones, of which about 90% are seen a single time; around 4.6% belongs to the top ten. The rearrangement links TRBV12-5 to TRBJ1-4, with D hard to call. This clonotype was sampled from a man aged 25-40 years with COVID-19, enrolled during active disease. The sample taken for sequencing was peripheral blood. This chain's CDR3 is CASGLATNEKLFF. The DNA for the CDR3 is TGTGCTAGTGGTTTGGCGACAAATGAAAAACTGTTTTTT. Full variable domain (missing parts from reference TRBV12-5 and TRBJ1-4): DARVTQTPRHKVTEMGQEVTMRCQPILGHNTVFWYRQTMMQGLELLAYFRNRAPLDDSGMPKDRFSAEMPDATLATLKIQPSEPRDSAVYFCASGLATNEKLFFGSGTQLSVL.